The 21 T cell receptor beta chains listed next were all sequenced from one sample in a study of blood T cell repertoires in COVID-19. Measured with immunoSEQ multiplex PCR; TCRdb has only the in-frame clones, and not every one. The sample yields 250,000 to 350,000 clones, approximately 89% seen once. Sequencing was carried out using peripheral blood. Receptors originate from a woman aged 50 to 60 who had recovered from COVID-19.

This chain uses TRBV5-5 with TRBJ2-2; unclear D gene. The CDR3 is 15 residues long. The germline V gene has CDR1 SGHKS and CDR2 YYEKEE (reference sequence). V lost 5 bases and J 1 base, leaving 12 bases between the germline ends. In nucleotides, the CDR3 is TGTGCCAGCAGGCCAAGACTGTTGAACACCGGGGAGCTGTTTTTT. Protein sequence: CASRPRLLNTGELFF. The full variable domain, completed using reference TRBV5-5 and TRBJ2-2, is DAGVTQSPTHLIKTRGQQVTLRCSPISGHKSVSWYQQVLGQGPQFIFQYYEKEERGRGNFPDRFSARQFPNYSSELNVNALLLGDSALYLCASRPRLLNTGELFFGEGSRLTVL.

CDR3 bases: TGTGCCAGTAGTACCAACCAGGGTGGTTATCAGCCCCAGCATTTT. Encoded protein: CASSTNQGGYQPQHF. V and J are TRBV19 and TRBJ1-5; D is possibly TRBD1 (5 bases). Germline loops: CDR1 LNHDA, CDR2 SQIVND (reference sequence). The length of the CDR3 is 15 residues. Trimming removed 4 bases at V and 5 bases at J, with 15 bases between.

The rearrangement uses TRBV14 and TRBJ2-3, with 8 bases aligning to TRBD1. CDR3 length: 16 residues. From germline, CDR1 is SGHDN and CDR2 FVKESK. With V trimmed by 4 bases and J by 4 bases, 10 bases remained unmatched. As DNA, the CDR3 is TGTGCCAGCAGCCGGATCAGGGGGCTGGGTGCAGATACGCAGTATTTT. It is translated as CASSRIRGLGADTQYF.

The rearrangement links TRBV29-1 to TRBJ2-3, with D maybe TRBD2 (5 bases). V was clipped by 4 bases and J by 10 bases, with 9 bases between them. This CDR3 spans 10 amino acids. Germline values: CDR1 SQVTM, CDR2 ANQGSEA. The CDR3 spells CSVGTGSQYF. CDR3 coding DNA: TGCAGCGTTGGGACGGGATCGCAGTATTTT.

This clone was seen just once. The chain joins TRBV18 to TRBJ2-1; TRBD2 matches at 8 bases. The CDR3 totals 16 residues. Germline values: CDR1 KGHSH, CDR2 LQKENI. V trimming: 4 bases; J trimming: 0 bases; junction bases outside the gene matches: 5. The CDR3 region is CASSQSGGSSYNEQFF. CDR3 bases: TGTGCCAGCTCACAAAGCGGGGGTAGCTCCTACAATGAGCAGTTCTTC.

The CDR3 region has the DNA TGTGCCACCTCCGGGACTAGGAACACCGGGGAGCTGTTTTTT. Protein: CATSGTRNTGELFF. V usage is TRBV10-3 and J usage is TRBJ2-2; 8 bases align to TRBD2. The CDR3 spans 14 residues. Germline loops: CDR1 ENHRY, CDR2 SYGVKD. V lost 10 bases to trimming and J lost 1 base; unmatched junction nucleotides: 5.

The rearrangement joins TRBV5-4 to TRBJ2-5, with 12 nucleotides matching TRBD2. Germline assignment: CDR1 SGHNT and CDR2 YYREEE (reference sequence). J gave up 4 bases and V 0 bases, and 10 bases lay outside the gene matches. The CDR3 extends over 18 amino acids. The CDR3 DNA reads as TGTGCCAGCAGCTTGGTGCCGATGACTAGCGGGAGTTCAGAGACCCAGTACTTC. Its protein is CASSLVPMTSGSSETQYF.

V usage is TRBV25-1 and J usage is TRBJ2-5, with 11 bases lining up with TRBD2. V shed 3 bases, J shed 4 bases, and the junction held 10 bases outside the gene matches. CDR3 length: 17 residues. Per germline, CDR1 MGHDK and CDR2 SYGVNS. For the CDR3, the DNA is TGTGCCAGCAGTGACTCGGGAACTAGCGGGGGCGGAGAGACCCAGTACTTC. Translated: CASSDSGTSGGGETQYF.

The rearrangement links TRBV28 to TRBJ2-5, with TRBD2 as a possible D gene (5 bases). The ends were cut back, 7 bases at V and 0 bases at J, with 15 bases in the middle. Germline values: CDR1 MDHEN, CDR2 SYDVKM. The CDR3 is 15 residues long. CDR3 sequence (DNA): TGTGCCAGCACGGGAAGTTTTTGGGACCAAGAGACCCAGTACTTC. This codes for CASTGSFWDQETQYF.

V and J are TRBV27 and TRBJ2-1; TRBD2 aligns across 10 bases. CDR1 is MNHEY, CDR2 SMNVEV, per germline (reference sequence). The CDR3 loop spans 16 amino acids. J gave up 9 bases and V 4 bases, and 12 bases lay outside the gene matches. CDR3 coding DNA: TGTGCCAGCAGTTCCACCTCTAGCGGGAGCGGGGTTGAGCAGTTCTTC. Translation gives CASSSTSSGSGVEQFF.

This clone occurred a few times. The rearrangement links TRBV28 to TRBJ2-2, with a weak D call TRBD1 (7 bases). The germline CDR1 and CDR2 sequences are MDHEN and SYDVKM. With 3 bases removed from V and 2 bases from J, the gap between germline ends came to 13 bases. The CDR3 is 16 residues long. For the CDR3, the DNA is TGTGCCAGCAGTTTGAGGCGGGACAGTAACACCGGGGAGCTGTTTTTT. Translation gives CASSLRRDSNTGELFF.

This clone has more than one count but fewer than ten. The rearrangement links TRBV2 to TRBJ1-1, with a tentative D call TRBD1 (5 bases). The V and J ends lost 6 bases and 4 bases respectively, with 15 bases between them. The germline gives CDR1 SNHLY, CDR2 FYNNEI. The length of the CDR3 is 14 residues. DNA for the CDR3: TGTGCCAGCAGGGGCGACAGTGACTCCACTGAAGCTTTCTTT. It is translated as CASRGDSDSTEAFF.

J is TRBJ2-7 and V is TRBV7-2, with D perhaps matching TRBD1 (5 bases). Germline-derived CDR1 and CDR2 are SGHTA and FQGNSA. The CDR3 sequence is 14 residues long. The V gene lost 3 bases and the J gene lost 4 bases, with 13 bases spanning the gap. CDR3 sequence reads: CASSFSAQGYEQYF. CDR3 DNA: TGTGCCAGCAGCTTTTCGGCCCAGGGATACGAGCAGTACTTC.

The gene calls are TRBV24-1 and TRBJ2-2; 8 bases agree with TRBD2. V shed 3 bases and J 0 bases; nucleotides not matched to a gene: 5. Germline V lookup: CDR1 KGHDR, CDR2 SFDVKD. There are 17 residues in the CDR3. CDR3: CATSDRVLAANTGELFF. Here the CDR3 DNA reads TGTGCCACCAGTGATCGAGTACTAGCGGCGAACACCGGGGAGCTGTTTTTT.

The CDR3 nucleotides read TGCAGCGTCCTCCGGGACACCCCCTACGAGCAGTACTTC. Translating it yields CSVLRDTPYEQYF. This rearrangement joins TRBV29-1 to TRBJ2-7, with a possible D match to TRBD1 (6 bases). Trimming pared 6 bases from V and 2 bases from J, leaving 14 bases between. The length of the CDR3 is 13 residues. Germline values: CDR1 SQVTM, CDR2 ANQGSEA.

For the CDR3, the DNA is TGTGCCATCAGTATAGGGACTAGCGGGAGGTGGGGGACCCAGTACTTC. The encoded protein is CAISIGTSGRWGTQYF. V gene TRBV10-3 combines with J gene TRBJ2-5; 15 positions agree with TRBD2. CDR3 size: 16 residues. In germline, CDR1 is ENHRY, CDR2 SYGVKD. The V segment lost 5 bases and the J segment 7 bases; nucleotides outside the gene matches: 8.

This chain uses TRBV6-2 or TRBV6-3 with TRBJ1-1; D remains unclear. Germline V gives CDR1 MNHEY, CDR2 SVGEGT. V was shortened by 4 bases and J by 1 base, with 4 bases between the two germline ends. CDR3 length: 12 amino acids. The CDR3 loop reads CASSSGNTEAFF. CDR3 nucleotides: TGTGCCAGCAGTTCGGGGAACACTGAAGCTTTCTTT.

CDR3 DNA sequence: TGTGCCAGTTCACCCCAGGGGAGGGCCAGGATCAATGGCTACACCTTC. The encoded protein is CASSPQGRARINGYTF. The rearrangement joins TRBV19 to TRBJ1-2, with D possibly TRBD1 on 6 matching bases. The germline gives CDR1 LNHDA, CDR2 SQIVND (reference sequence). The length of the CDR3 is 16 residues. Trimming pared 8 bases from V and 6 bases from J, leaving 25 bases between. Looking up the rest from reference TRBV19 and TRBJ1-2 gives the full variable domain: DGGITQSPKYLFRKEGQNVTLSCEQNLNHDAMYWYRQDPGQGLRLIYYSQIVNDFQKGDIAEGYSVSREKKESFPLTVTSAQKNPTAFYLCASSPQGRARINGYTFGSGTRLTVV.

The J gene is TRBJ1-2, the V gene TRBV24-1; tentatively, D is TRBD1 (6 bases). Trimming removed 2 bases from V and 4 bases from J, with 13 bases in between. Germline loops: CDR1 KGHDR, CDR2 SFDVKD. The length of the CDR3 is 15 residues. CDR3 nucleotides: TGTGCCACCAGTGATTCACAGGGTTTGGGCTATGGCTACACCTTC. As protein: CATSDSQGLGYGYTF.

The rearrangement links TRBV5-1 to TRBJ2-3, with D tentatively TRBD2 (6 bases). Trimming stripped 4 bases from V and 2 bases from J, with 11 bases between. The length of the CDR3 is 14 residues. Germline V gives CDR1 SGHRS, CDR2 YFSETQ. CDR3 sequence (DNA): TGCGCCAGCAGCCATAGGGACTTCACAGATACGCAGTATTTT. Its translation: CASSHRDFTDTQYF.

The chain uses TRBV27 and TRBJ2-4, with unresolved D. Trimming stripped 2 bases from V and 5 bases from J, with 13 bases between. This CDR3 has 15 amino acids. The germline CDR1 and CDR2 sequences are MNHEY and SMNVEV (reference sequence). Written as DNA, the CDR3 is TGTGCCAGCAGTTTACCTCGAGGAGTCGAAAACATTCAGTACTTC. Encoded protein: CASSLPRGVENIQYF.